What follows are 31 T cell receptor beta chains derived from one specimen sequenced in a study of blood T cell repertoires in COVID-19. Profiling relied on immunoSEQ multiplex PCR, and the TCRdb table lists in-frame clones only, not all of them. This sample yields some 200,000 clones, of which roughly nine tenths are seen a single time; roughly 8.4% belongs to the top ten. The sample was PBMCs or T cells enriched from blood (not recorded which). The source is a woman between 18 and 29 years old who had recovered from COVID-19.

CDR3 residues: CASSLGHLMNTEAFF. CDR3 nucleotide sequence: TGTGCCAGCAGCTTAGGACATCTTATGAACACTGAAGCTTTCTTT. The chain employs TRBV7-9 and TRBJ1-1; D remains ambiguous. Trimming cost V 1 base and J 0 bases, with 9 bases left between them. CDR3 length: 15 residues. The germline V gene encodes CDR1 SEHNR and CDR2 FQNEAQ (reference sequence).

The chain employs TRBV4-1 and TRBJ1-1; 7 nucleotides align to TRBD1. Germline CDR1 is MGHRA and CDR2 is YSYEKL. V lost 4 bases, J lost 0 bases, and 5 bases stayed unmatched. The length of the CDR3 is 15 residues. DNA for the CDR3: TGCGCCAGCAGCCCGGTGGGACAGCTGAACACTGAAGCTTTCTTT. The encoded protein is CASSPVGQLNTEAFF.

This chain uses TRBV9 with TRBJ1-4; no firm D call. The CDR3 totals 16 residues. Germline CDR1 reads SGDLS; CDR2 reads YYNGEE. Trimming left V 4 bases short and J 6 bases short, with 19 bases between. The DNA for the CDR3 is TGTGCCAGCAGCCCCCGACCCGCCCGGGGAGATGAAAAACTGTTTTTT. Translating it yields CASSPRPARGDEKLFF.

The chain links TRBV11-2 to TRBJ2-5; D is perhaps TRBD2 (5 bases). The CDR3 contains 17 residues. Per the germline V gene, CDR1 is SGHAT and CDR2 is FQNNGV. Trimming stripped 3 bases from V and 2 bases from J, with 19 bases between. This CDR3 is CASSFGILPSPQETQYF. DNA of the CDR3: TGTGCCAGCAGCTTCGGGATCCTACCATCTCCACAAGAGACCCAGTACTTC. The whole variable domain, filled in from reference TRBV11-2 and TRBJ2-5, reads EAGVAQSPRYKIIEKRQSVAFWCNPISGHATLYWYQQILGQGPKLLIQFQNNGVVDDSQLPKDRFSAERLKGVDSTLKIQPAKLEDSAVYLCASSFGILPSPQETQYFGPGTRLLVL.

V is TRBV2 and J is TRBJ1-5; D ambiguous. This CDR3 is 13 amino acids long. Germline V CDR1 and CDR2: SNHLY, FYNNEI. V lost 3 bases and J 7 bases, leaving 10 bases between the germline ends. The CDR3 protein is CASSDSGWQPQHF. CDR3 coding DNA: TGTGCCAGCAGTGATTCAGGCTGGCAGCCCCAGCATTTT.

The chain couples TRBV24-1 to TRBJ2-1; 8 nucleotides line up with TRBD1. The CDR3 is made up of 17 amino acids. The V gene's germline CDR1 is KGHDR and CDR2 SFDVKD. V trimming: 3 bases; J trimming: 1 base; junction bases outside the gene matches: 7. The DNA of the CDR3 is TGTGCCACCAGTGATCCCCTCAGGGGGCGATCCTACAATGAGCAGTTCTTC. Its translation is CATSDPLRGRSYNEQFF.

CDR3 DNA sequence: TGTGCCACCAACAGCCAGGCTAGCGGGGGGTCCGGCGGCACAGATACGCAGTATTTT. Its translation is CATNSQASGGSGGTDTQYF. The J gene is TRBJ2-3, the V gene TRBV28; 11 nucleotides line up with TRBD2. Germline trimming cut 10 bases from V and 1 base from J; bases unmatched to any gene: 19. The CDR3 spans 19 residues. The germline V gene encodes CDR1 MDHEN and CDR2 SYDVKM.

The chain links TRBV5-1 to TRBJ1-1, with D possibly TRBD1 on 6 matching bases. Per germline, CDR1 SGHRS and CDR2 YFSETQ. Trimming left V 4 bases short and J 1 base short, with 8 bases between. This CDR3 comprises 13 residues. The DNA for the CDR3 is TGCGCCAGCAGCCCACAGGGGAACACTGAAGCTTTCTTT. Translation: CASSPQGNTEAFF.

This chain joins TRBV29-1 and TRBJ2-7; 7 bases fit TRBD1. This CDR3 has 13 amino acids. V was pared by 4 bases and J by 0 bases, with 3 bases of the junction left unmatched. Germline V CDR1 and CDR2: SQVTM, ANQGSEA. This chain's CDR3 is CSVGTGRSYEQYF. CDR3 DNA sequence: TGCAGCGTTGGGACAGGTCGCTCCTACGAGCAGTACTTC.

The genes are TRBV27 and TRBJ1-1; D remains unclear. The V gene's germline CDR1 is MNHEY and CDR2 SMNVEV (reference sequence). This CDR3 has 14 residues. Trimming took 0 bases from V and 0 from J, leaving 5 bases between them. CDR3 residues: CASSLSTMNTEAFF. DNA for the CDR3: TGTGCCAGCAGTTTATCCACAATGAACACTGAAGCTTTCTTT.

This chain links TRBV4-1 with TRBJ2-7; D unclear. The CDR3 spans 12 residues. Germline CDR1 reads MGHRA; CDR2 reads YSYEKL. Trimming removed 4 bases at V and 6 bases at J, with 10 bases between. This CDR3 is CASSRPGPEQYF. The CDR3 DNA follows: TGCGCCAGCAGCCGACCTGGGCCCGAGCAGTACTTC.

This clone was seen a few times. This likely reflects a read error, since a far larger clone is one base away. The chain combines TRBV7-9 with TRBJ2-2; TRBD1 aligns across 9 bases. CDR1 SEHNR and CDR2 FQNEAQ come from the germline V gene (reference sequence). Trimming removed 1 base from V and 1 base from J; junction bases left unmatched: 1. The CDR3 has 16 residues. CDR3 sequence: CASSLGDRVNTGELFF. In DNA form, the CDR3 reads TGTGCCAGCAGCTTAGGGGACAGGGTGAACACCGGGGAGCTGTTTTTT.

The rearrangement uses TRBV27 and TRBJ2-7, with 7 bases lining up with TRBD1. The CDR3 runs to 15 residues. V lost 3 bases to trimming and J lost 2 bases; unmatched junction nucleotides: 7. In germline, CDR1 is MNHEY, CDR2 SMNVEV (reference sequence). In DNA, the CDR3 is TGTGCCAGCAGTTTCCCGGACAGGTTCGCCTACGAGCAGTACTTC. It is translated as CASSFPDRFAYEQYF.

The CDR3 DNA follows: TGTGCCAGCAGCTGGACATTAAGGGAATATGGCTACACCTTC. Its protein is CASSWTLREYGYTF. J is TRBJ1-2 and V is TRBV5-5; a weak D match, TRBD1 (5 bases). V lost 3 bases and J lost 5, with 14 bases in between. The CDR3 contains 14 residues. CDR1 and CDR2 (germline): SGHKS, YYEKEE (reference sequence). The variable domain in full, with the rest retrieved from reference TRBV5-5 and TRBJ1-2, is DAGVTQSPTHLIKTRGQQVTLRCSPISGHKSVSWYQQVLGQGPQFIFQYYEKEERGRGNFPDRFSARQFPNYSSELNVNALLLGDSALYLCASSWTLREYGYTFGSGTRLTVV.

This rearrangement joins TRBV12-5 to TRBJ1-2; TRBD1 agrees at 7 bases. The germline V gene encodes CDR1 LGHNT and CDR2 FRNRAP. The ends lost 0 bases at V and 6 bases at J; junction bases unmatched: 10. This CDR3 is 16 amino acids long. CDR3 amino acids: CASGLVLRQGEDGYTF. CDR3 DNA sequence: TGTGCTAGTGGTTTGGTACTCCGGCAGGGGGAGGATGGCTACACCTTC.

The V gene is TRBV28, the J gene TRBJ1-2, with TRBD1 as a possible D gene (6 bases). Per the germline V gene, CDR1 is MDHEN and CDR2 is SYDVKM. The ends were cut back, 4 bases at V and 3 bases at J, with 18 bases in the middle. This CDR3 has 16 amino acids. The chain's CDR3 is CASSSEGRGLDYGYTF. The CDR3 DNA is TGTGCCAGCAGTTCCGAGGGCAGGGGATTAGACTATGGCTACACCTTC.

This rearrangement joins TRBV9 to TRBJ2-1, with D perhaps matching TRBD1 (5 bases). The germline V and J ends were trimmed by 0 bases and 5 bases, with 15 bases remaining between them. The CDR3 totals 16 residues. Germline CDR1 SGDLS, CDR2 YYNGEE. CDR3 amino acids: CASSVGAGMVDNEQFF. DNA of the CDR3: TGTGCCAGCAGCGTAGGGGCAGGGATGGTGGACAATGAGCAGTTCTTC.

This clone was recorded a few times. The chain couples TRBV7-9 to TRBJ2-6; 10 positions agree with TRBD1. With V trimmed by 5 bases and J by 0 bases, 7 bases remained unmatched. Germline V gene sequence: CDR1 SEHNR, CDR2 FQNEAQ (reference sequence). The CDR3 length is 18 residues. CDR3 sequence: CASSRKWDRGSGANVLTF. CDR3 DNA: TGTGCCAGCAGCCGAAAATGGGACAGGGGCTCTGGGGCCAACGTCCTGACTTTC.

The chain recombines TRBV4-1 with TRBJ1-1; 9 bases match TRBD1. Trimming took 1 base from V and 10 from J; bases not matched to a gene: 10. Germline V gene lookup returns CDR1 MGHRA and CDR2 YSYEKL. The CDR3 has 15 amino acids. This CDR3 reads CASSQGTGASSGAFF. CDR3 sequence (DNA): TGCGCCAGCAGCCAAGGGACAGGGGCCTCTTCAGGAGCTTTCTTT.

This chain uses TRBV7-9 with TRBJ2-1; 7 bases fit TRBD2. The CDR3 loop spans 15 amino acids. With 5 bases clipped from V and 1 base from J, the junction kept 5 bases outside the gene matches. Germline CDR1 is SEHNR and CDR2 is FQNEAQ (reference sequence). The CDR3 reads CASSPRGSSYNEQFF. In DNA form, the CDR3 reads TGTGCCAGCAGCCCGCGGGGGAGTTCCTACAATGAGCAGTTCTTC.

The V and J genes are TRBV30 and TRBJ1-5; a weak D match, TRBD1 (5 bases). This CDR3 is built from 14 residues. Germline CDR1 is GTSNPN and CDR2 is SVGIG (reference sequence). The V gene lost 0 bases and the J gene lost 7 bases, with 13 bases spanning the gap. CDR3 bases: TGTGCCTGGAGTGTGGGGTCAAAGGGGCAGCCCCAGCATTTT. Translation: CAWSVGSKGQPQHF.

The chain has TRBV7-2 and TRBJ1-2; no reliable D call. Germline CDR1 SGHTA, CDR2 FQGNSA. The ends were cut back, 5 bases at V and 2 bases at J, with 9 bases in the middle. CDR3 length: 13 residues. In nucleotides, the CDR3 is TGTGCCAGCAGCCTCCCCCCCAACTATGGCTACACCTTC. It codes for CASSLPPNYGYTF.

This CDR3 reads CASSYYGTAVKYEQYF. The CDR3 DNA sequence: TGCGCCAGCAGCTACTACGGGACAGCCGTTAAATACGAGCAGTACTTC. The chain joins TRBV5-1 to TRBJ2-7; TRBD1 agrees at 7 bases. Germline V lookup: CDR1 SGHRS, CDR2 YFSETQ. After removal of 3 bases from V and 4 bases from J, the junction contained 13 bases not matched to a gene. This CDR3 is 16 amino acids long.

This chain uses TRBV5-1 with TRBJ1-2, with D perhaps TRBD1 (6 bases). The CDR3 spans 12 residues. Trimming left V 5 bases short and J 5 bases short, with 10 bases between. Per germline, CDR1 SGHRS and CDR2 YFSETQ. The CDR3 is CASRDSSYGYTF. The CDR3, as DNA: TGCGCCAGCAGGGACAGCTCTTATGGCTACACCTTC.

The rearrangement links TRBV2 to TRBJ1-1, with TRBD1 matching 7 bases. V lost 6 bases to trimming and J lost 5 bases; unmatched junction nucleotides: 6. This CDR3 contains 13 residues. CDR1 and CDR2 from the germline V gene are SNHLY and FYNNEI. Written as DNA, the CDR3 is TGTGCCAGCAGCCAGGGGGAAGGTACTGAAGCTTTCTTT. Translation: CASSQGEGTEAFF.

This chain links TRBV19 with TRBJ1-6, with D possibly being TRBD1 (6 bases). The CDR3 runs to 14 residues. V was cut by 4 bases and J by 6 bases, with 10 bases left in between. Germline V lookup: CDR1 LNHDA, CDR2 SQIVND (reference sequence). In DNA form, the CDR3 reads TGTGCCAGTAGTAGGGAAGGGGGTAATTCACCCCTCCACTTT. Translated: CASSREGGNSPLHF.

This clone was seen a few times. The gene calls are TRBV5-5 and TRBJ2-7, with TRBD1 identical over 7 bases. The ends lost 2 bases at V and 1 base at J; junction bases unmatched: 3. Per germline, CDR1 SGHKS and CDR2 YYEKEE (reference sequence). The CDR3 contains 14 residues. CDR3 in DNA: TGTGCCAGCAGCTTTTCGACAGGGTCCTACGAGCAGTACTTC. Translated: CASSFSTGSYEQYF.

In its sample, this clone was seen once. This chain connects TRBV6-2 or TRBV6-3 to TRBJ2-3, with 10 bases that match TRBD2. The V segment lost 5 bases and the J segment 5 bases; nucleotides outside the gene matches: 7. CDR1 and CDR2 from the germline V gene are MNHEY and SVGEGT. The CDR3 sequence is 15 residues long. The CDR3 nucleotides are TGTGCCAGCAGTCGAGCGGGGGGGCGGGTAGATACGCAGTATTTT. Protein: CASSRAGGRVDTQYF.

This clone was observed a handful of times. The chain recombines TRBV12-5 with TRBJ2-7; 9 positions agree with TRBD2. The length of the CDR3 is 16 residues. The V gene's germline CDR1 is LGHNT and CDR2 FRNRAP. With V trimmed by 0 bases and J by 5 bases, 8 bases remained unmatched. The CDR3 spells CASGLVVSGGRDEQYF. Written as DNA, the CDR3 is TGTGCTAGTGGTTTGGTAGTTAGCGGGGGTAGGGACGAGCAGTACTTC.

The rearrangement joins TRBV24-1 to TRBJ1-5, with a tentative D call TRBD1 (5 bases). This CDR3 has 14 residues. V lost 1 base and J 5 bases, leaving 8 bases between the germline ends. Looked up from germline, CDR1 is KGHDR and CDR2 is SFDVKD. The DNA for the CDR3 is TGTGCCACCAGTGATTTCGGCAGGGATCAGCCCCAGCATTTT. This gives the protein CATSDFGRDQPQHF.

This clone has a single count. CDR3: CASSQDWTGNSPLHF. The CDR3 DNA follows: TGTGCCAGCAGCCAAGATTGGACAGGGAATTCACCCCTCCACTTT. The genes are TRBV4-2 and TRBJ1-6; TRBD1 agrees at 8 bases. The CDR3 has 15 amino acids. From germline, CDR1 is LGHNA and CDR2 YNFKEQ. After removal of 0 bases from V and 7 bases from J, the junction contained 2 bases not matched to a gene.